This TCR beta chain was sequenced for a study of T cell responses to AZD1222 COVID-19 vaccine. Recipients boosted at about 4 weeks or about 12 weeks are pooled. Study-wide points: It was only after the peak T cell response that any repertoires were sampled. Donors in the cohort were predominantly white British and more often female, and clonal diversity was possibly underestimated.

The germline gives CDR1 ENHRY, CDR2 SYGVKD. The CDR3 runs 13 residues. V gave up 5 bases and J gave up 3 bases, with 10 bases separating them. As regards this clone: The antigen remains undetermined.

The table came from immunoSEQ multiplex PCR; TCRdb's copy has only in-frame clones and leaves some out. The sample includes tens of thousands of clones, around nine tenths seen only once; the top ten take approximately 5%. The sequence was collected from an adult who received the AZD1222 COVID-19 vaccine. This chain uses TRBV10-3 with TRBJ1-1, with a possible D match to TRBD1 (6 bases). The material was peripheral blood, obtained 28 days after the second AZD1222 dose. In nucleotides, the CDR3 is TGTGCCATCAGTTACAGGGTAGACACTGAAGCTTTCTTT. Translation: CAISYRVDTEAFF.